A selection of T cell receptor beta chains follows, all from one sample in a study of control samples from healthy donors and cancer patients. Method: immunoSEQ multiplex PCR; TCRdb's copy keeps in-frame clones and lacks some. The data hold around 50,000 clones, with approximately 89% observed a single time. The sample was PBMCs. The receptors were gathered from a man aged 35-49 years with colorectal cancer. Both conserved end residues are part of each CDR3. D genes are given only for firm matches. A row's size may be missing; if present it is once, few, many or a size class.

d_call j_call clone_size v_call cdr3_aa cdr3_nt
NA TRBJ2-3 NA TRBV5-4 CASSFFSPGSTQYF TGTGCCAGCAGCTTTTTCTCCCCCGGGAGCACGCAGTATTTT
NA TRBJ1-2 NA TRBV5-6 CASSFDSRGYTF TGTGCCAGCAGCTTTGACAGCCGGGGCTACACCTTC
NA TRBJ1-6 NA TRBV11-2 CASSLGSSYNSPLHF TGTGCCAGCAGCTTGGGGAGCTCCTATAATTCACCCCTCCACTTT
TRBD1 TRBJ1-1 once TRBV5-1 CASSIQGGANTEAFF TGCGCCAGCAGCATACAAGGGGGCGCGAACACTGAAGCTTTCTTT
NA TRBJ2-7 NA TRBV12-3/TRBV12-4 CASSVGGGKQYF TGTGCCAGCAGCGTGGGCGGAGGGAAGCAGTACTTC
NA TRBJ1-5 NA TRBV19 CASTPFRSDVFNQPQHF TGTGCCAGTACCCCCTTTAGGTCGGACGTTTTCAATCAGCCCCAGCATTTT
NA TRBJ1-2 NA TRBV30 CAWSWGLSDYGYTF TGTGCCTGGAGTTGGGGGTTATCGGACTATGGCTACACCTTC
TRBD2 TRBJ2-7 NA TRBV7-8 CASSQDWTSGEQYF TGTGCCAGCAGCCAGGACTGGACTAGCGGCGAGCAGTACTTC
TRBD2 TRBJ2-1 NA TRBV7-7 CASSSGLAGAHEQFF TGTGCTAGCAGCTCGGGACTAGCGGGAGCCCATGAGCAGTTCTTC
NA TRBJ1-4 few TRBV4-3 CASSQLSRGAEKLFF TGCGCCAGCAGCCAACTCTCTCGGGGGGCGGAAAAACTGTTTTTT
NA TRBJ2-2 NA TRBV20-1 CSASLGTANTGELFF TGCAGTGCTAGTCTGGGGACCGCGAACACCGGGGAGCTGTTTTTT
NA TRBJ2-3 NA TRBV7-3 CASSSGAPDTQYF TGTGCCAGCAGCTCGGGGGCGCCAGATACGCAGTATTTT
NA TRBJ1-2 NA TRBV28 CASSLITDTGYTF TGTGCCAGCAGTTTAATAACCGACACGGGCTACACCTTC
TRBD2 TRBJ2-7 NA TRBV5-1 CASSARGRGRIHYEQYF TGCGCCAGCAGCGCACGCGGGAGGGGGCGCATCCACTACGAGCAGTACTTC
NA TRBJ2-7 NA TRBV12-5 CASGLVGGPTEQYF TGTGCTAGTGGTTTGGTGGGGGGTCCCACCGAGCAGTACTTC
NA TRBJ2-3 NA TRBV19 CASNIGGVSSTDTQYF TGTGCCAGTAACATCGGGGGAGTCTCTAGCACAGATACGCAGTATTTT
NA TRBJ2-2 NA TRBV2 CASSTHTGELFF TGTGCCAGCAGTACCCACACCGGGGAGCTGTTTTTT
NA TRBJ2-1 NA TRBV6-5 CASFAGNSYNEQFF TGTGCCAGCTTCGCAGGCAACTCCTACAATGAGCAGTTCTTC
NA TRBJ2-3 NA TRBV28 CASSPVYASLFRGGQEDTQYF TGTGCCAGCAGCCCAGTTTATGCGTCATTATTCAGAGGGGGGCAGGAAGATACGCAGTATTTT
TRBD2 TRBJ2-3 NA TRBV27 CASSLILAEGTDTQYF TGTGCCAGCAGTTTAATTCTAGCGGAGGGCACAGATACGCAGTATTTT
NA TRBJ2-1 NA TRBV3-1/TRBV3-2 CASSQGLENEQFF TGTGCCAGCAGCCAAGGCCTAGAAAATGAGCAGTTCTTC
NA TRBJ2-3 NA TRBV7-2 CASSLVIIGTDTQYF TGTGCCAGCAGCTTAGTGATAATCGGGACAGATACGCAGTATTTT
NA TRBJ1-1 few TRBV29-1 CSVVGRNTEAFF TGCAGCGTTGTCGGCAGAAACACTGAAGCTTTCTTT
NA TRBJ1-4 NA TRBV6-5 CASRRGGMTNEKLFF TGTGCCAGCAGGAGGGGGGGCATGACTAATGAAAAACTGTTTTTT
NA TRBJ2-1 NA TRBV6-1 CASGAGRPAPLNNEQFF TGTGCCAGCGGTGCGGGGAGGCCCGCTCCTCTGAACAATGAGCAGTTCTTC
NA TRBJ2-1 NA TRBV4-1 CASSQAPAGSRNEQFF TGCGCCAGCAGCCAAGCGCCGGCGGGGTCCCGCAATGAGCAGTTCTTC
TRBD2 TRBJ2-1 NA TRBV5-1 CASSSGESYNEQFF TGCGCCAGCAGTAGCGGGGAGTCCTACAATGAGCAGTTCTTC
TRBD1 TRBJ1-1 NA TRBV5-1 CASSRQTGVETEAFF TGCGCCAGCAGCCGTCAGACAGGGGTTGAAACTGAAGCTTTCTTT
NA TRBJ2-1 NA TRBV24-1 CATSDLQGGNRNEQFF TGTGCCACCAGTGATTTGCAGGGCGGGAATCGCAATGAGCAGTTCTTC
NA TRBJ2-7 NA TRBV29-1 CSVEGQNYEQYF TGCAGCGTTGAGGGTCAGAACTACGAGCAGTACTTC
NA TRBJ2-3 NA TRBV19 CATRRGRETDTQYF TGTGCCACTCGCAGGGGGCGGGAGACAGATACGCAGTATTTT
TRBD1 TRBJ1-6 NA TRBV27 CASRSRPTGKNYNSPLHF TGTGCCAGCAGATCCCGACCGACAGGGAAGAACTATAATTCACCCCTCCACTTT
NA TRBJ2-7 NA TRBV7-9 CASSLGINRIPYEQYF TGTGCCAGCAGCTTAGGTATCAACAGAATTCCCTACGAGCAGTACTTC
NA TRBJ1-2 once TRBV28 CASSGPWDILYGYTF TGTGCCAGCAGCGGCCCCTGGGACATCCTATATGGCTACACCTTC
NA TRBJ1-5 NA TRBV7-9 CASSLVGSNQPQHF TGTGCCAGCAGCCTGGTGGGCAGCAATCAGCCCCAGCATTTT
NA TRBJ1-1 NA TRBV5-4 CASSEPTGLTEAFF TGTGCCAGCAGCGAACCCACAGGGTTAACTGAAGCTTTCTTT
NA TRBJ1-5 once TRBV7-8 CASSLIVGQPQHF TGTGCCAGCAGCTTAATAGTCGGGCAGCCCCAGCATTTT
NA TRBJ1-2 NA TRBV24-1 CATSESGLRDGYTF TGTGCCACCAGTGAGTCCGGGCTGCGGGATGGCTACACCTTC
TRBD1 TRBJ1-1 NA TRBV5-1 CASSPTGTGDTEAFF TGCGCCAGCAGCCCTACTGGGACAGGGGACACTGAAGCTTTCTTT
TRBD1 TRBJ2-7 NA TRBV6-2/TRBV6-3 CASSSHPGQASYEQYF TGTGCCAGCAGTTCACACCCCGGACAGGCCTCCTACGAGCAGTACTTC
NA TRBJ2-7 NA TRBV10-3 CAISAMGGRKTYEQYF TGTGCCATCAGTGCCATGGGGGGGCGGAAGACCTACGAGCAGTACTTC
TRBD2 TRBJ2-7 once TRBV30 CAWTSGSYEQYF TGTGCCTGGACTAGCGGGAGCTACGAGCAGTACTTC
NA TRBJ1-1 NA TRBV11-2 CASSPGREILSPTEAFF TGTGCCAGCAGCCCTGGGCGGGAAATACTTTCGCCCACTGAAGCTTTCTTT
TRBD2 TRBJ2-1 NA TRBV11-3 CASSFSGRRDEQFF TGTGCCAGCAGCTTCAGCGGGAGGAGGGATGAGCAGTTCTTC
TRBD1 TRBJ1-1 NA TRBV13 CASRLRDSPNGAFF TGTGCCAGCAGACTAAGGGACAGCCCGAACGGGGCTTTCTTT
TRBD2 TRBJ2-3 NA TRBV19 CASSTLGAGADTQYF TGTGCCAGTAGTACCCTAGGCGCGGGAGCAGATACGCAGTATTTT
TRBD2 TRBJ2-7 NA TRBV30 CAWSGGTSGREQYF TGTGCCTGGAGTGGAGGTACTAGCGGGCGCGAGCAGTACTTC
TRBD2 TRBJ2-3 NA TRBV5-1 CASSLTSGSTDTQYF TGCGCCAGCAGCTTAACTAGCGGCAGCACAGATACGCAGTATTTT
TRBD1 TRBJ2-1 NA TRBV11-2 CASSPRAAQGLFNEQFF TGTGCCAGCAGTCCTAGGGCGGCACAGGGGCTTTTCAATGAGCAGTTCTTC